These 10 T cell receptor beta chains share one sample of origin, sequenced in a study of OX40 agonist ivuxolimab in advanced cancers. Here immunoSEQ multiplex PCR was the method, and the copy in TCRdb shows in-frame clones only, minus some. The sample gives roughly 50,000 clones, approximately 91% of which show up once; 11% is in the top ten. This specimen consisted of CD4+ or CD8+ T cells sorted from blood, obtained in a trial of the OX40 agonist ivuxolimab. These receptors all come from an adult with an advanced solid tumor such as melanoma, head and neck, liver or kidney cancer.

The chain employs TRBV5-1 and TRBJ1-1, with D possibly matching TRBD1 (5 bases). Trimming cost V 4 bases and J 3 bases, with 22 bases left between them. Germline CDR1 is SGHRS and CDR2 is YFSETQ. The CDR3 consists of 17 residues. The CDR3 sequence: CASSLPDGGVGDTEAFF. The CDR3 DNA reads TGCGCCAGCAGCCTACCGGACGGAGGGGTCGGTGACACTGAAGCTTTCTTT.

The table lists this clone with a few counts. The chain couples TRBV6-5 to TRBJ2-2; D is possibly TRBD1 (6 bases). CDR1 is MNHEY, CDR2 SVGAGI, per germline. The CDR3 sequence is 11 residues long. Here the CDR3 reads CGTEGTGELFF. DNA for the CDR3: TGTGGGACAGAAGGCACCGGGGAGCTGTTTTTT.

This clone was seen just once. The chain uses TRBV6-5 and TRBJ2-5, with D maybe TRBD1 (5 bases). The length of the CDR3 is 14 residues. Germline CDR1 reads MNHEY; CDR2 reads SVGAGI. Trimming pared 1 base from V and 5 bases from J, leaving 11 bases between. CDR3: CASSYLGAEETQYF. The CDR3, as DNA: TGTGCCAGCAGTTACTTAGGGGCGGAGGAGACCCAGTACTTC.

The genes are TRBV27 and TRBJ2-1; D is ambiguous. V lost 3 bases to trimming and J lost 1 base, with 7 bases between them. This CDR3 has 14 amino acids. CDR1 and CDR2 from the germline V gene are MNHEY and SMNVEV (reference sequence). CDR3: CASSFETSYNEQFF. The CDR3 coding sequence is TGTGCCAGCAGTTTTGAGACTTCCTACAATGAGCAGTTCTTC.

V is TRBV7-6 and J is TRBJ2-1, with 7 nucleotides matching TRBD1. Germline CDR1 SGHVS, CDR2 FNYEAQ. J lost 7 bases, V lost 1 base, and 7 bases had no gene match. The CDR3 contains 15 residues. CDR3: CASSLVTRGQNEQFF. The CDR3 nucleotides read TGTGCCAGCAGCTTAGTAACGAGGGGGCAAAATGAGCAGTTCTTC.

This sequence joins TRBV27 and TRBJ2-3, with D hard to call. The V end was cut by 3 bases, the J end by 4 bases, with 8 bases between. The CDR3 totals 13 residues. In germline, CDR1 is MNHEY, CDR2 SMNVEV (reference sequence). Written as DNA, the CDR3 is TGTGCCAGCAGTTTGATCGGTTCAGATACGCAGTATTTT. Translating it yields CASSLIGSDTQYF.

The J gene is TRBJ1-1, the V gene TRBV19; D uncertain. Germline V CDR1 and CDR2: LNHDA, SQIVND (reference sequence). V lost 1 base and J lost 1, with 4 bases in between. This CDR3 contains 13 residues. DNA of the CDR3: TGTGCCAGTAGTATAGCCAGGAACACTGAAGCTTTCTTT. Its translation: CASSIARNTEAFF.

This rearrangement joins TRBV19 to TRBJ1-1; D not certain. The CDR3 length is 13 residues. CDR1 and CDR2 from the germline V gene are LNHDA and SQIVND (reference sequence). Trimming shortened V by 4 bases and J by 1 base, and 7 bases separated the two germline ends. CDR3 sequence (DNA): TGTGCCAGTAGTAGGAGCGGGAACACTGAAGCTTTCTTT. Encoded protein: CASSRSGNTEAFF.

The chain uses TRBV30 and TRBJ2-7; no clear D gene. Trimming shortened V by 7 bases and J by 3 bases, and 16 bases separated the two germline ends. CDR3 length: 13 amino acids. Germline CDR1 reads GTSNPN; CDR2 reads SVGIG (reference sequence). In DNA form, the CDR3 reads TGTGCCTACCAAGGAAATGAACTCTACGAGCAGTACTTC. Translating gives CAYQGNELYEQYF.

The V call is TRBV6-5, the J call TRBJ1-1; D gene unclear. The V end was cut by 4 bases, the J end by 0 bases, with 6 bases between. This CDR3 is 13 amino acids long. Germline lookup yields CDR1 MNHEY and CDR2 SVGAGI. The DNA of the CDR3 is TGTGCCAGCAGTTGGCTGTTGAACACTGAAGCTTTCTTT. It encodes CASSWLLNTEAFF.